These 10 T cell receptor beta chains were all obtained from the same sample, sequenced in a study of cytomegalovirus exposure and HLA in healthy donors (dated by TCRdb to the late 2010s). The library was prepared using the immunoSEQ multiplex PCR assay. For the multiplex PCR, a mixture combining 60 forward primers for TCR Vbeta segments and 13 reverse primers for TCR Jbeta segments was used. The clones in this table, taken by TCRdb from immuneACCESS, are in-frame only. Not every clone is retained; where verified, under half of the shortfall comes from an unresolved V gene, and the cause of the rest is unknown. For this sample the table gives 100,000 or so clones, of which 60% to 85% were detected only once. The ten largest clones represent more than 4.5% of the sample. The sample comprised PBMCs. The receptors here all came from a female donor in good health and CMV-seropositive.

The chain couples TRBV28 to TRBJ2-7, with D maybe TRBD1 (6 bases). Germline V gene sequence: CDR1 MDHEN, CDR2 SYDVKM. The CDR3 contains 15 residues. Trimming removed 1 base at V and 0 bases at J, with 10 bases between. The CDR3 DNA is TGTGCCAGCAGTTTATCGGGACACCTCTCCTACGAGCAGTACTTC. Translation: CASSLSGHLSYEQYF. The complete variable domain, with remaining parts taken from reference TRBV28 and TRBJ2-7, reads DVKVTQSSRYLVKRTGEKVFLECVQDMDHENMFWYRQDPGLGLRLIYFSYDVKMKEKGDIPEGYSVSREKKERFSLILESASTNQTSMYLCASSLSGHLSYEQYFGPGTRLTVT.

The chain joins TRBV19 to TRBJ1-2; D uncertain. The CDR3 loop spans 11 amino acids. Trimming took 4 bases from V and 7 from J, leaving 7 bases between them. Germline loops: CDR1 LNHDA, CDR2 SQIVND (reference sequence). This chain's CDR3 is CASSTDFGYTF. CDR3 coding DNA: TGTGCCAGTAGTACGGACTTTGGCTACACCTTC.

The chain combines TRBV7-3 with TRBJ1-5; D might be TRBD1 (6 bases). The germline V gene encodes CDR1 SGHTA and CDR2 FQGTGA. The CDR3 runs to 13 residues. V was pared by 4 bases and J by 6 bases, with 10 bases between. The CDR3 reads CASSSGAGQPQHF. CDR3 DNA sequence: TGTGCCAGCAGCTCAGGGGCAGGTCAGCCCCAGCATTTT.

This clone was observed once. J is TRBJ2-5 and V is TRBV18; no firm D call. This CDR3 is 14 amino acids long. V dropped 2 bases and J dropped 1 base, with 8 bases sitting between them. Germline values: CDR1 KGHSH, CDR2 LQKENI. As DNA, the CDR3 is TGTGCCAGCTCACCAGCGCGGATCCAAGAGACCCAGTACTTC. It translates to CASSPARIQETQYF.

This sequence joins TRBV2 and TRBJ2-4, with 9 positions matching TRBD1. V lost 4 bases and J lost 8; bases outside the gene matches: 6. The CDR3 consists of 14 residues. Germline CDR1 reads SNHLY; CDR2 reads FYNNEI. CDR3 protein: CASSVQGATHIQYF. The CDR3 bases are TGTGCCAGCAGTGTACAGGGGGCGACTCACATTCAGTACTTC.

The rearrangement joins TRBV28 to TRBJ2-7; perhaps TRBD2 as D (5 bases). CDR1 and CDR2 (germline): MDHEN, SYDVKM. Trimming removed 6 bases from V and 2 bases from J, with 17 bases in between. The CDR3 spans 15 residues. CDR3: CASRLSDGETYEQYF. The DNA of the CDR3 is TGTGCCAGCAGGCTCTCAGACGGGGAAACCTACGAGCAGTACTTC.

CDR3 sequence: CASSSSPRQDVSGANVLTF. The CDR3 DNA sequence: TGTGCCAGCAGCTCCTCTCCTAGACAGGACGTCTCTGGGGCCAACGTCCTGACTTTC. The chain has TRBV5-6 and TRBJ2-6; D is perhaps TRBD1 (6 bases). Germline loops: CDR1 SGHDT, CDR2 YYEEEE. CDR3 length equals 19 residues. The germline V and J ends were trimmed by 3 bases and 0 bases, with 19 bases remaining between them.

The chain uses TRBV14 and TRBJ2-3, with TRBD1 matching 8 bases. Germline loops: CDR1 SGHDN, CDR2 FVKESK. V lost 4 bases, J lost 3 bases, and 9 bases stayed unmatched. This CDR3 region has 16 residues. CDR3 in DNA: TGTGCCAGCAGCCCCCAGGGGGCCCTCGGGACAGATACGCAGTATTTT. Translating it yields CASSPQGALGTDTQYF.

This clone has only one observation. V is TRBV18 and J is TRBJ2-7, with 7 nucleotides matching TRBD1. J gave up 3 bases and V 3 bases, and 11 bases lay outside the gene matches. The CDR3 spans 16 residues. Germline V gives CDR1 KGHSH, CDR2 LQKENI. As DNA, the CDR3 is TGTGCCAGCTCACCCTCCGAGGGGGCGAGGGTCTACGAGCAGTACTTC. This gives the protein CASSPSEGARVYEQYF.

The rearrangement links TRBV10-3 to TRBJ2-5; 8 bases map to TRBD2. The junction had 5 bases not matched to a gene; V was cut back by 4 bases and J by 4 bases. The CDR3 runs to 14 residues. CDR1 and CDR2 from the germline V gene are ENHRY and SYGVKD. The CDR3: CAISVTGGRETQYF. CDR3 nucleotide sequence: TGTGCCATCAGTGTAACGGGGGGGAGAGAGACCCAGTACTTC.